This is a list of T cell receptor beta chains from one sample in a study of shared clonotypes between healthy human individuals. The repertoire was sequenced with immunoSEQ multiplex PCR; TCRdb's copy has only in-frame clones and lacks some. Of 950,000 to 1,100,000 clones listed, roughly 75% are singletons. Sequencing was carried out using memory CD4+ T cells sorted from blood. All receptors come from a man between 18 and 29 years old in good health. The CDR3 runs from the conserved cysteine through the conserved F or W. The D gene is left open where the match is weak. Expanded clones are given a class, and other clones once, few, many or no size at all.

>14|TRBV19|TRBD1|NA|TRBJ1-5
TGTGCCAGTAACCTGGGACAGGGTAATCAGCCCCAGCATTTT
CASNLGQGNQPQHF
>16|TRBV7-7|TRBD2|NA|TRBJ2-5
TGTGCTAGCAGCTTCGGTAGCGGGGGGGCCGGAGAGACCCAGTACTTC
CASSFGSGGAGETQYF
>20|TRBV5-1|TRBD2|NA|TRBJ2-2
TGCGCCAGCAGCTTGGCGCCGGTGGCTAGCGGGAGCCCTACCACCGGGGAGCTGTTTTTT
CASSLAPVASGSPTTGELFF
>16|TRBV18|TRBD1|NA|TRBJ2-7
TGTGCCAGCTCACCTACCGGGACAGGGCCTTCCTACGAGCAGTACTTC
CASSPTGTGPSYEQYF
>13|TRBV28|NA|NA|TRBJ1-2
TGTGCCAGCAGTTCCCTCGAGAACTATGGCTACACCTTC
CASSSLENYGYTF
>16|TRBV18|NA|NA|TRBJ1-1
TGTGCCAGCTCACCCCAAATTTTGGACATGAACACTGAAGCTTTCTTT
CASSPQILDMNTEAFF
>16|TRBV18|NA|NA|TRBJ1-3
TGTGCCAGCTCACCCGACAGCGGACTTTCTGGAAACACCATATATTTT
CASSPDSGLSGNTIYF
>12|TRBV7-9|NA|NA|TRBJ1-2
TGTGCCAGCAGCTCAGAGGGGTCACACTACACCTTC
CASSSEGSHYTF
>16|TRBV19|NA|NA|TRBJ1-2
TGTGCCAGTGGACCCAGCTCGGACCTGGGGAATAGGGGCTACACCTTC
CASGPSSDLGNRGYTF
>14|TRBV6-5|NA|once|TRBJ1-1
TGTGCCAGCAAGCGGGGTATGACGAACACTGAAGCTTTCTTT
CASKRGMTNTEAFF
>14|TRBV5-1|NA|NA|TRBJ2-3
TGCGCCAGCAGCCCCAGCGGGAGCACAGATACGCAGTATTTT
CASSPSGSTDTQYF
>13|TRBV19|NA|few|TRBJ2-7
TGTGCCAGTAGTATGGGACGGGGAGACGAGCAGTACTTC
CASSMGRGDEQYF
>14|TRBV7-8|TRBD2|NA|TRBJ2-7
TGTGCCAGCAGCTCTACTAGCGGGGGGGCCCCCGGGGACTTC
CASSSTSGGAPGDF